This T cell receptor (beta chain) was found in a study of cytomegalovirus exposure and HLA in healthy donors. Study overall: Unique TCR beta sequences numbering approximately 120 million came from about 179 million T cells in an earlier analysis.

Use of 60 Vbeta and 13 Jbeta primers characterized the PCR. Some clones are missing from TCRdb's copy, which holds only in-frame ones; the method was immunoSEQ multiplex PCR. This sample has approximately 110,000 clones, with 74% found just once. Worth noting for this clone: The antigen is undetermined.

Trimming shortened V by 2 bases and J by 3 bases, and 14 bases separated the two germline ends. Germline-derived CDR1 and CDR2 are GTSNPN and SVGIG (reference sequence). The CDR3 is 15 residues long. The study's findings and limits: A later analysis showed TCR association rates differing by HLA locus, peaking at DRB1 and lowest at HLA-C. TCR beta chains numbering some 160 were designated cytomegalovirus-associated. Under in vitro conditions, a few CMV-associated chains were confirmed as specific for CMV antigens.

This chain links TRBV30 with TRBJ2-1; the D gene is possibly TRBD1 (6 bases). The TCR sequence derives from a woman between 40 and 55 years old in good health and CMV-seropositive. The sequencing input was PBMCs. The CDR3 is CAWSPQGYHYNEQFF. The DNA of the CDR3 is TGTGCCTGGAGTCCCCAGGGGTACCACTACAATGAGCAGTTCTTC.